Listed here are 10 T cell receptor beta chains from one sample, sequenced in a study of shared clonotypes between healthy human individuals. Libraries were prepared by immunoSEQ multiplex PCR; TCRdb keeps only in-frame clonotypes and omits some of them. In the table there are some 1.1 million clones, about 80% of which are singletons. The sample was memory CD4+ T cells from PBMCs. Stated subset: CD45RA-negative fraction. The receptors come from a young man in good health. Some clones in this sample may be carry-over from other donors' samples.

This clone was observed many times. The chain employs TRBV10-3 and TRBJ1-2; D is unclear. The V end lost 6 bases, the J end lost 6 bases, and 14 bases lay between the germline ends. Germline V lookup: CDR1 ENHRY, CDR2 SYGVKD. The CDR3 covers 13 residues. The CDR3 DNA reads TGTGCCATCAGCCTCCGGGTAGTAGATGGCTACACCTTC. Protein sequence: CAISLRVVDGYTF.

The rearrangement links TRBV5-4 to TRBJ2-6, with 10 positions matching TRBD2. The V gene end was trimmed by 4 bases and the J gene end by 1 base; junction bases not matched to a gene: 14. Germline V gene lookup returns CDR1 SGHNT and CDR2 YYREEE (reference sequence). The CDR3 has 20 residues. CDR3 bases: TGTGCCAGCAGCACGTGGGTCAGGCTAGCGGGAGAGTCTGGGGCCAACGTCCTGACTTTC. Translated, it gives CASSTWVRLAGESGANVLTF.

J is TRBJ1-2 and V is TRBV28; D unclear. Germline values: CDR1 MDHEN, CDR2 SYDVKM. The V and J ends lost 3 bases and 5 bases respectively, with 19 bases between them. The CDR3 covers 16 residues. CDR3 sequence: CASSFSPQGLGYGYTF. The CDR3, as DNA: TGTGCCAGCAGTTTTAGCCCTCAAGGGCTGGGATATGGCTACACCTTC.

The chain uses TRBV28 and TRBJ1-2, with TRBD1 matching over 10 bases. The CDR3 extends over 15 amino acids. CDR1 and CDR2 (germline): MDHEN, SYDVKM. The junction had 12 bases not matched to a gene; V was cut back by 7 bases and J by 7 bases. CDR3 DNA sequence: TGTGCCAGCACCTCATCCGGGACAGGGGAGTCTGGCTACACCTTC. It codes for CASTSSGTGESGYTF.

The chain has TRBV5-1 and TRBJ2-7, with D maybe TRBD1 (6 bases). CDR3 size: 13 residues. Germline lookup yields CDR1 SGHRS and CDR2 YFSETQ. The V gene lost 3 bases and the J gene lost 7 bases, with 14 bases spanning the gap. The CDR3 region has the DNA TGCGCCAGCAGCTCGCAGGGGTCCGTGGAGCAGTACTTC. It encodes CASSSQGSVEQYF.

The DNA of the CDR3 is TGTGCCAGCAGTTATTCAGGGAACACAGATACGCAGTATTTT. This codes for CASSYSGNTDTQYF. This chain connects TRBV6-5 to TRBJ2-3; D perhaps matches TRBD1 (5 bases). Germline lookup yields CDR1 MNHEY and CDR2 SVGAGI. V was pared by 3 bases and J by 2 bases, with 9 bases between. CDR3 length: 14 amino acids.

This chain connects TRBV19 to TRBJ2-1; TRBD2 aligns across 7 bases. The V gene end was trimmed by 4 bases and the J gene end by 3 bases; junction bases not matched to a gene: 3. Germline lookup yields CDR1 LNHDA and CDR2 SQIVND (reference sequence). The CDR3 runs 14 residues. In DNA, the CDR3 is TGTGCCAGTAGTACCCTAGCGGTCTACAATGAGCAGTTCTTC. Its protein product is CASSTLAVYNEQFF.

This chain joins TRBV27 and TRBJ2-7; possible D gene TRBD2, 6 bases. V was pared by 3 bases and J by 9 bases, with 24 bases between. The CDR3 loop spans 16 amino acids. CDR1 and CDR2 (germline): MNHEY, SMNVEV (reference sequence). CDR3 loop: CASSFSFIGSGASQYF. CDR3 DNA: TGTGCCAGCAGTTTCTCCTTTATCGGTAGCGGTGCTTCGCAGTACTTC.

The rearrangement joins TRBV9 to TRBJ2-1, with TRBD2 matching over 7 bases. V gave up 2 bases and J gave up 3 bases; unmatched junction bases: 5. CDR3 length equals 15 residues. Germline V gene sequence: CDR1 SGDLS, CDR2 YYNGEE. This CDR3 reads CASSVQRDLYNEQFF. The CDR3 DNA reads as TGTGCCAGCAGCGTTCAGCGGGACCTCTACAATGAGCAGTTCTTC.

Notes on this clone: Other DNA sequences in the same sample also yield this CDR3. The V gene is TRBV5-4, the J gene TRBJ2-1, with D unclear. The germline gives CDR1 SGHNT, CDR2 YYREEE (reference sequence). V was clipped by 0 bases and J by 0 bases, with 7 bases between them. This CDR3 has 15 residues. The CDR3 DNA reads as TGTGCCAGCAGCTTGGGGGGAAGCTCCTACAATGAGCAGTTCTTC. Its protein product is CASSLGGSSYNEQFF. The whole variable domain, filled in from reference TRBV5-4 and TRBJ2-1, reads ETGVTQSPTHLIKTRGQQVTLRCSSQSGHNTVSWYQQALGQGPQFIFQYYREEENGRGNFPPRFSGLQFPNYSSELNVNALELDDSALYLCASSLGGSSYNEQFFGPGTRLTVL.